Listed below are T cell receptor beta chains from one sample, sequenced in a study of blood T cell repertoires in COVID-19. Repertoires were generated with immunoSEQ multiplex PCR, while TCRdb's copy carries only in-frame clones and drops some. The sample carries some 70,000 clones, more than 80% recorded once. Sequenced sample: peripheral blood. These receptors all stem from a man in his fifties with COVID-19, enrolled during active disease. The CDR3 runs from the conserved cysteine through the conserved F or W. The D gene is left open where the match is weak. Only part of the rows carry a size: once, few, many, or a class if the clone is expanded.

>-|TRBV23-1|TRBJ1-1|-
TGCGCCCGGGGGGGGGACGGTGACACTGAAGCTTTCTTT
CARGGDGDTEAFF
>-|TRBV2|TRBJ1-2|TRBD1
TGTGCCAGCAGCCCCAGACAGGGCCTTAACTATGGCTACACCTTC
CASSPRQGLNYGYTF
>-|TRBV19|TRBJ1-2|TRBD1
TGTGCCAGTAGTATGGGACAGTTAATCGGGGGCTACACCTTC
CASSMGQLIGGYTF
>-|TRBV9|TRBJ2-1|TRBD1
TGTGCCAGCAGCGTAGAGTTTAGGACAGGTGTTTCCTACAATGAGCAGTTCTTC
CASSVEFRTGVSYNEQFF
>-|TRBV12-3/TRBV12-4|TRBJ1-2|-
TGTGCCAGCAGTCAAAACTATGGCTACACCTTC
CASSQNYGYTF
>-|TRBV27|TRBJ2-1|TRBD2
TGTGCCAGCAGTTCGATAGCGGGGGCGCCGTTCTTC
CASSSIAGAPFF
>-|TRBV2|TRBJ2-2|TRBD1
TGTGCCAGCAGGGACAGGGGACGCACCGGGGAGCTGTTTTTT
CASRDRGRTGELFF
>-|TRBV7-6|TRBJ2-7|TRBD1
TGTGCCAGCAGGCAGGGACAGGGCTACGAGCAGTACTTC
CASRQGQGYEQYF
>-|TRBV7-2|TRBJ1-2|-
TGTGCCAGCAGCTTAGCGCTAAGGGGGAATACCTATGGCTACACCTTC
CASSLALRGNTYGYTF
>-|TRBV7-2|TRBJ2-7|TRBD2
TGTGCCAGCAGCTTACTAGCGGGGGCCTACGAGCAGTACTTC
CASSLLAGAYEQYF
>few|TRBV19|TRBJ1-5|TRBD1
TGTGCCAGTAGTACTGACAGGGGGCTTGGCAATCAGCCCCAGCATTTT
CASSTDRGLGNQPQHF
>-|TRBV24-1|TRBJ2-1|-
TGTGCCACCAGTGTTTCCGACGACTTGGGTGAGCAGTTCTTC
CATSVSDDLGEQFF
>-|TRBV5-4|TRBJ2-1|TRBD2
TGTGCCAGCAGCTTAGCGGGGGTCCTCAATGAGCAGTTCTTC
CASSLAGVLNEQFF
>-|TRBV6-1|TRBJ1-2|-
TGTGCCAGCAGTGAAGCGCATCCAGGGGAGGGTGGCTACACCTTC
CASSEAHPGEGGYTF
>-|TRBV2|TRBJ1-5|TRBD1
TGTGCCAGCAGTGAACTAGGACAGGACAATCAGCCCCAGCATTTT
CASSELGQDNQPQHF
>-|TRBV3-1/TRBV3-2|TRBJ2-5|-
TGTGCCAGCAGCAAACGCGGCGAAGAGACCCAGTACTTC
CASSKRGEETQYF
>-|TRBV9|TRBJ2-4|-
TGTGCCAGCAGCCAGGGACTTACCCTGAACATTCAGTACTTC
CASSQGLTLNIQYF
>-|TRBV4-1|TRBJ2-4|-
TGCGCCAGCAGCCGAACAGGGAACATTCAGTACTTC
CASSRTGNIQYF
>-|TRBV6-4|TRBJ2-4|TRBD1
TGTGCCAGCAGAGAGGACAGGGGGCAAAGAGCGGTCTTAGCCAAAAACATTCAGTACTTC
CASREDRGQRAVLAKNIQYF
>-|TRBV6-5|TRBJ1-1|-
TGTGCCAGCACCCAGAGGCAGGGGATGGACACTGAAGCTTTCTTT
CASTQRQGMDTEAFF
>-|TRBV6-1|TRBJ1-2|-
TGTGCCAGCAGTGACCGGGTTTCTGAGTCCGGTGGGGGCTACACCTTC
CASSDRVSESGGGYTF
>few|TRBV19|TRBJ1-6|-
TGTGCCAGTAAGCGGGGGAGGGGCTCTCCCCTCCACTTT
CASKRGRGSPLHF
>-|TRBV4-2|TRBJ2-3|-
TGTGCCAGCAGCCAAGCAGGGAGCACAGATACGCAGTATTTT
CASSQAGSTDTQYF
>-|TRBV30|TRBJ1-1|-
TGTGCCTGGAGTGACGCTCGGACATGGAACACTGAAGCTTTCTTT
CAWSDARTWNTEAFF
>-|TRBV28|TRBJ2-5|-
TGTGCCAGCAGTTTCAGTACAAGCCAAGAGACCCAGTACTTC
CASSFSTSQETQYF
>-|TRBV5-1|TRBJ2-3|TRBD2
TGCGCCAGCAGCTTGGGACTAGCGGACACAGATACGCAGTATTTT
CASSLGLADTDTQYF
>-|TRBV24-1|TRBJ1-2|TRBD1
TGTGCCACCAGTGTCATTGGACAGGGAGATGGCTACACCTTC
CATSVIGQGDGYTF
>-|TRBV10-2|TRBJ2-1|TRBD2
TGCGCCAGCACCGGACTAGCGGGGGGGGCCTACAATGAGCAGTTCTTC
CASTGLAGGAYNEQFF
>-|TRBV7-3|TRBJ2-3|TRBD2
TGTGCCAGCAGCTTATCTAGCGGGGGGGCAGATACGCAGTATTTT
CASSLSSGGADTQYF
>-|TRBV11-1|TRBJ1-1|-
TGTGCCAGCAGCTTTAGTCGAGCGGTGAACACTGAAGCTTTCTTT
CASSFSRAVNTEAFF
>-|TRBV4-1|TRBJ2-7|-
TGCGCCAGCAGCCCGACAGGAAACGAGCAGTACTTC
CASSPTGNEQYF
>-|TRBV6-6|TRBJ2-5|-
TGTGCCAGCCTATCTAGCGAATCGGAGACCCAGTACTTC
CASLSSESETQYF
>-|TRBV19|TRBJ2-4|-
TGTGCCAGTAGTATGATCGGGGGGCCAAAAAACATTCAGTACTTC
CASSMIGGPKNIQYF
>-|TRBV18|TRBJ1-2|TRBD1
TGTGCCAGCTCACCACCCAGCTCGGGACAGGGTGGTGGCTACACCTTC
CASSPPSSGQGGGYTF
>-|TRBV21-1|TRBJ1-5|-
TGTGCCAGCAGCAAAGTAAAGGTGGACAAAAAAAAGTACAGTAGCAATCAGCCCCAGCATTTT
CASSKVKVDKKKYSSNQPQHF
>-|TRBV2|TRBJ2-5|-
TGTGCCAGCAGTTCACAAGGACAGAAGGAAGAGACCCAGTACTTC
CASSSQGQKEETQYF
>-|TRBV6-2/TRBV6-3|TRBJ2-3|TRBD1
TGTGCCAGCAGCCCTCGACAGGGGGCAATTTCAGATACGCAGTATTTT
CASSPRQGAISDTQYF
>-|TRBV7-9|TRBJ1-2|TRBD1
TGTGCCAGCCCCCCGGGACAGGGGGCTGGTGGCTACACCTTC
CASPPGQGAGGYTF
>once|TRBV2|TRBJ1-2|-
TGTGCCAGCAGTGCTACAAGACAGGCGTACTATGGCTACACCTTC
CASSATRQAYYGYTF
>-|TRBV10-1|TRBJ1-2|TRBD1
TGCGCCAGCCTGACCCCGGGACAGGGTTCTAATGGCTACACCTTC
CASLTPGQGSNGYTF
>-|TRBV5-1|TRBJ2-5|TRBD2
TGCGCCAGCAGCTTGGGACTAGCGGGAGATTCGGAGACCCAGTACTTC
CASSLGLAGDSETQYF
>-|TRBV21-1|TRBJ2-3|-
TGTGCCAGCAGCAAAGCGGGGCGGATTAGCACAGATACGCAGTATTTT
CASSKAGRISTDTQYF
>-|TRBV5-1|TRBJ2-3|TRBD2
TGCGCCAGCAGCGCCGGACTAGCGGGGACCCCCGACACAGATACGCAGTATTTT
CASSAGLAGTPDTDTQYF
>few|TRBV10-3|TRBJ2-7|-
TGTGCCATCAGAGCACAGGGTGGTTACGAGCAGTACTTC
CAIRAQGGYEQYF
>-|TRBV27|TRBJ1-6|TRBD1
TGTGCCAGCAGTAACAGGGGAGAATCCTATAATTCACCCCTCCACTTT
CASSNRGESYNSPLHF
>-|TRBV27|TRBJ2-5|TRBD1
TGTGCCAGCAGTAGACGGGACAGGGACAGAAATCCCCAGTACTTC
CASSRRDRDRNPQYF
>few|TRBV28|TRBJ2-7|TRBD1
TGTGCCAGCAGTTTGCCTCAGGGGGCGGGCGGGCAGTACTTC
CASSLPQGAGGQYF
>once|TRBV4-2|TRBJ1-6|-
TGTGCCAGCAGCCAAGTAAATTCGCCGGCCTATAATTCACCCCTCCACTTT
CASSQVNSPAYNSPLHF
>-|TRBV6-2/TRBV6-3|TRBJ2-5|TRBD2
TGTGCCAGCAGCCTCCCGGGGGGGTTAGGGGAGACCCAGTACTTC
CASSLPGGLGETQYF
>-|TRBV6-5|TRBJ1-2|TRBD1
TGTGCCAGCAGACTTACAGGGGTCCTCTATGGCTACACCTTC
CASRLTGVLYGYTF
>-|TRBV16|TRBJ2-7|-
TGTGCCAGCAGCCTAATCGCAGGGGACGGCTACGAGCAGTACTTC
CASSLIAGDGYEQYF
>once|TRBV6-5|TRBJ1-1|TRBD1
TGTGCCAGCAACGAAGGGGGCTCCACTGAAGCTTTCTTT
CASNEGGSTEAFF
>-|TRBV18|TRBJ1-1|-
TGTGCCAGCTCACCTGGGCCAGCCATGAACACTGAAGCTTTCTTT
CASSPGPAMNTEAFF
>-|TRBV15|TRBJ2-3|-
TGTGCCACCAGCAGAGATCACAGCGGAGAGCACACAGATACGCAGTATTTT
CATSRDHSGEHTDTQYF
>-|TRBV7-9|TRBJ1-3|-
TGTGCCAGCAGCTTAGTTTGGCAGGGTGGTACTGGAAACACCATATATTTT
CASSLVWQGGTGNTIYF
>-|TRBV19|TRBJ2-3|TRBD2
TGTGCCAGTAGTCCTCCATTCAGCGGGGTCACAGATACGCAGTATTTT
CASSPPFSGVTDTQYF